The 18 T cell receptor beta chains given below trace back to one sample, sequenced in a study of radiotherapy plus CTLA-4 blockade in lung cancer. Sequencing used immunoSEQ multiplex PCR; TCRdb keeps in-frame clones, though not all of them. This table has some 80,000 clones, approximately 80% appearing once. The sample was peripheral blood, taken from a patient treated with radiotherapy plus ipilimumab. Receptors were obtained from a human donor with non-small cell lung cancer who had stable disease on radiotherapy plus ipilimumab.

J is TRBJ2-7 and V is TRBV11-2; the match to TRBD2 covers 13 bases. This CDR3 comprises 17 residues. Unmatched junction bases numbered 5, after V lost 3 bases and J lost 0 bases. Looked up from germline, CDR1 is SGHAT and CDR2 is FQNNGV. As DNA, the CDR3 is TGTGCCAGCAGCTTTGGGACTAGCGGGATCAGCTCCTACGAGCAGTACTTC. Translating it yields CASSFGTSGISSYEQYF.

The chain is built from TRBV21-1 and TRBJ1-5. TRBV21-1 is tagged as a pseudogene. CDR3 length equals 17 residues. The CDR3 protein is CASSKEGRMEGYQPQHF. DNA of the CDR3: TGTGCCAGCAGCAAAGAAGGTCGGATGGAGGGCTATCAGCCCCAGCATTTT.

The rearrangement uses TRBV5-1 and TRBJ2-3; the D gene could be TRBD1 or TRBD2 (5 bases each). Trimming took 7 bases from V and 1 from J, leaving 13 bases between them. The germline V gene has CDR1 SGHRS and CDR2 YFSETQ. This CDR3 has 14 amino acids. CDR3 sequence: CASGGQGGTDTQYF. CDR3 in DNA: TGCGCCAGCGGGGGTCAGGGAGGCACAGATACGCAGTATTTT.

V and J are TRBV6-5 and TRBJ2-2; a weak D match, TRBD2 (6 bases). Germline V gene sequence: CDR1 MNHEY, CDR2 SVGAGI. The CDR3 covers 15 residues. Trimming took 6 bases from V and 0 from J, leaving 11 bases between them. The CDR3 here is CASRRDAANTGELFF. The CDR3 DNA sequence: TGTGCCAGCAGGCGGGATGCCGCGAACACCGGGGAGCTGTTTTTT.

V usage is TRBV4-1 and J usage is TRBJ2-7; the D gene is possibly TRBD2 (6 bases). The germline V gene encodes CDR1 MGHRA and CDR2 YSYEKL. V was pared by 3 bases and J by 5 bases, with 17 bases between. The CDR3 consists of 15 residues. The CDR3 reads CASSQTRWGLDEQYF. CDR3 nucleotide sequence: TGCGCCAGCAGCCAGACCCGCTGGGGACTTGACGAGCAGTACTTC.

The V gene is TRBV9, the J gene TRBJ1-3, with no clear D. This CDR3 contains 16 residues. The V and J ends lost 0 bases and 4 bases respectively, with 14 bases between them. Germline assignment: CDR1 SGDLS and CDR2 YYNGEE. CDR3 sequence: CASSVGSGFNGNTIYF. In DNA, the CDR3 is TGTGCCAGCAGCGTAGGATCGGGATTTAACGGAAACACCATATATTTT.

This clone has a handful of counts. This chain joins TRBV6-5 and TRBJ1-1, with TRBD1 matching over 7 bases. J was trimmed by 5 bases and V by 9 bases; bases with no gene match: 9. Germline lookup yields CDR1 MNHEY and CDR2 SVGAGI. CDR3 length equals 13 residues. In DNA form, the CDR3 reads TGTGCCAGTCAAGGAAGGGGGCAAACTGAAGCTTTCTTT. Translation: CASQGRGQTEAFF.

This clone was counted a few times. This sequence joins TRBV28 and TRBJ2-7; tentative D call: TRBD1 (6 bases). Trimming took 10 bases from V and 3 from J, leaving 13 bases between them. The CDR3 has 12 residues. Germline V CDR1 and CDR2: MDHEN, SYDVKM. The DNA for the CDR3 is TGTGCCACCAGACAGGACATCTACGAGCAGTACTTC. Its translation is CATRQDIYEQYF. The full variable domain, completed using reference TRBV28 and TRBJ2-7, is DVKVTQSSRYLVKRTGEKVFLECVQDMDHENMFWYRQDPGLGLRLIYFSYDVKMKEKGDIPEGYSVSREKKERFSLILESASTNQTSMYLCATRQDIYEQYFGPGTRLTVT.

In its sample, this clone was seen a few times. The J gene is TRBJ2-5, the V gene TRBV5-1, with D unresolved. V was cut by 1 base and J by 2 bases, with 3 bases left in between. The length of the CDR3 is 12 residues. Germline loops: CDR1 SGHRS, CDR2 YFSETQ. The CDR3 DNA reads TGCGCCAGCAGCTTGAATCAAGAGACCCAGTACTTC. This sequence encodes CASSLNQETQYF.

This clone was detected only a few times. The chain employs TRBV28 and TRBJ1-3; 7 bases align to TRBD1. CDR3 length: 15 residues. Trimming took 5 bases from V and 4 from J; bases not matched to a gene: 8. CDR1 is MDHEN, CDR2 SYDVKM, per germline. DNA of the CDR3: TGTGCCAGCAGTCCCACAGGGGATATAGGAAACACCATATATTTT. This sequence encodes CASSPTGDIGNTIYF.

This chain joins TRBV10-1 and TRBJ2-7; perhaps TRBD2 as D (5 bases). The CDR3 consists of 13 residues. V was clipped by 4 bases and J by 7 bases, with 14 bases between them. Germline assignment: CDR1 WNHNN and CDR2 SYGVQD (reference sequence). The CDR3 loop reads CASSVKGTGEQYF. The DNA for the CDR3 is TGCGCCAGCAGTGTAAAGGGTACGGGGGAGCAGTACTTC.

This clone was seen only a few times. The gene calls are TRBV9 and TRBJ2-5; weak D call: TRBD1 (6 bases). Trimming shortened V by 4 bases and J by 4 bases, and 17 bases separated the two germline ends. This CDR3 spans 15 amino acids. The V gene's germline CDR1 is SGDLS and CDR2 YYNGEE. CDR3 coding DNA: TGTGCCAGCAGCTTCTCGGACAGAGGAGTAGAGACCCAGTACTTC. Encoded protein: CASSFSDRGVETQYF.

J is TRBJ1-6 and V is TRBV28; D is perhaps TRBD1 (6 bases). This CDR3 has 13 amino acids. Trimming removed 9 bases at V and 10 bases at J, with 16 bases between. Germline assignment: CDR1 MDHEN and CDR2 SYDVKM. The CDR3, as DNA: TGTGCCAGTAAGACTGGGGGCAGCTCACCCCTCCACTTT. Translating it yields CASKTGGSSPLHF.

The chain is built from TRBV19 and TRBJ2-2; TRBD2 matches at 8 bases. The germline CDR1 and CDR2 sequences are LNHDA and SQIVND (reference sequence). The CDR3 sequence is 15 residues long. J was trimmed by 5 bases and V by 3 bases; bases with no gene match: 5. CDR3 sequence reads: CASSIAGRGTGELFF. The CDR3, as DNA: TGTGCCAGTAGTATTGCCGGGAGGGGTACCGGGGAGCTGTTTTTT.

The J gene is TRBJ1-2, the V gene TRBV28, with D perhaps matching TRBD1 (5 bases). This CDR3 is built from 12 residues. The V end was cut by 5 bases, the J end by 11 bases, with 15 bases between. Per germline, CDR1 MDHEN and CDR2 SYDVKM. The CDR3 spells CASSPLGKGYTF. As DNA, the CDR3 is TGTGCCAGCAGTCCCCTTGGTAAGGGGTACACCTTC.

This chain joins TRBV14 and TRBJ1-4, with a possible D match to TRBD1 (6 bases). V was cut by 0 bases and J by 10 bases, with 15 bases left in between. From germline, CDR1 is SGHDN and CDR2 FVKESK. This CDR3 comprises 15 residues. The CDR3: CASSQDSASGAKLFF. DNA of the CDR3: TGTGCCAGCAGCCAAGATTCGGCATCAGGGGCAAAACTGTTTTTT.

The chain joins TRBV5-6 to TRBJ2-1; 12 nucleotides match TRBD2. V lost 2 bases to trimming and J lost 2 bases; unmatched junction nucleotides: 2. The CDR3 sequence is 16 residues long. Germline CDR1 SGHDT, CDR2 YYEEEE. The CDR3 DNA sequence: TGTGCCAGCAGCTTTACTAGCGGGGGGACCTACAATGAGCAGTTCTTC. Amino acid sequence: CASSFTSGGTYNEQFF.

The rearrangement uses TRBV6-1 and TRBJ1-3, with a possible D match to TRBD1 (6 bases). With 2 bases removed from V and 1 base from J, the gap between germline ends came to 18 bases. The CDR3 consists of 18 residues. Germline CDR1 MNHNS, CDR2 SASEGT. Written as DNA, the CDR3 is TGTGCCAGCAGTGAATACCCTCCCACAGGGTTATCTGGAAACACCATATATTTT. Translating it yields CASSEYPPTGLSGNTIYF.